The subject of this entry is one T cell receptor beta chain. The antigen is not known. One tube held mixed TRB-A and TRB-B primer pools for touch-down PCR. For each CDR3 protein, TCRdb gives one entry from its re-call of the multiplex PCR reads, without DNA. The listing records approximately 6,000 distinct CDR3 sequences. Some 40,000 genome equivalents of blood DNA were amplified for TRB. This sample was taken from a study of T cell clusters in autoimmune cytopenias. Study observations and caveats: Exclusive TRB clusters were almost three-fold more numerous in healthy donors than in active autoimmune hepatitis. Clustering suggested that physiological T cell clusters were missing in primary autoimmune cytopenia patients.

Germline V gene data show CDR1 as MRHNA and CDR2 as SNTAGT. This CDR3 is built from 15 residues. These data were also reused for a study on T cell repertoires in aging, cancer and after chemotherapy. This second report adds: Rebound thymic output was suggested by rising median generation probability during chemotherapy in each cancer cohort.

The gene calls are TRBV6-4 and TRBJ2-3; TCRdb reports TRBD2, a call that lacks DNA to check it against. Sequences were obtained from peripheral blood. The TCR was taken from a human donor in good health. The CDR3 sequence: CASRETSGGTDTQYF.